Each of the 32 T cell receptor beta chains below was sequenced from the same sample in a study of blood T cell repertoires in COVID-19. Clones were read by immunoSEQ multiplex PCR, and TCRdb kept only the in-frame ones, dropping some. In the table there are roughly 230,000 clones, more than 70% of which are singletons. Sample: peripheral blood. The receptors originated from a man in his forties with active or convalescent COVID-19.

The DNA for the CDR3 is TGTGCCAGCAGCTTTGGTGGACAGAGATATGGCTACACCTTC. Translated: CASSFGGQRYGYTF. The genes are TRBV7-8 and TRBJ1-2, with D possibly TRBD1 on 6 matching bases. The CDR3 loop spans 14 amino acids. Trimming shortened V by 3 bases and J by 5 bases, and 13 bases separated the two germline ends. Germline CDR1 is SGHVS and CDR2 is FQNEAQ. Looking up the rest from reference TRBV7-8 and TRBJ1-2 gives the full variable domain: GAGVSQSPRYKVAKRGQDVALRCDPISGHVSLFWYQQALGQGPEFLTYFQNEAQLDKSGLPSDRFFAERPEGSVSTLKIQRTQQEDSAVYLCASSFGGQRYGYTFGSGTRLTVV.

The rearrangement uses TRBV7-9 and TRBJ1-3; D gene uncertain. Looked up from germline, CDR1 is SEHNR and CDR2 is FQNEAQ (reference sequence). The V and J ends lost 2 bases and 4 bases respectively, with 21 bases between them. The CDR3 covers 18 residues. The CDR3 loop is CASSLPESGPYAGNTIYF. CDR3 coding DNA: TGTGCCAGCAGCTTACCGGAGTCTGGTCCCTATGCGGGAAACACCATATATTTT.

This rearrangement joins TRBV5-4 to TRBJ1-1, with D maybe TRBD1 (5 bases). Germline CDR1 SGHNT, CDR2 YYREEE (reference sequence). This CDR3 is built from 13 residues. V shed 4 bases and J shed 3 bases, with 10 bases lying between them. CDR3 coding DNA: TGTGCCAGCAGCGCTGCAGGGCACACTGAAGCTTTCTTT. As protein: CASSAAGHTEAFF.

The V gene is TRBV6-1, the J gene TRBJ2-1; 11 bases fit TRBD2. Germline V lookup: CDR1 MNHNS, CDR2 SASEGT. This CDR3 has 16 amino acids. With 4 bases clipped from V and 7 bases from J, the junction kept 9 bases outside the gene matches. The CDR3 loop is CASSGGGTSGRNEQFF. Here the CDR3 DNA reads TGTGCCAGCAGTGGGGGTGGGACTAGCGGAAGAAATGAGCAGTTCTTC.

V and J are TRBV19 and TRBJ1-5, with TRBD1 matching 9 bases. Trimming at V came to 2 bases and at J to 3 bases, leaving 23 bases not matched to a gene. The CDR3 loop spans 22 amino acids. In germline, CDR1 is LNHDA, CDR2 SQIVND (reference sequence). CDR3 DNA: TGTGCCAGTAGTATAATTTATAAGGGGGATGTGGGGACAGGGAGGTCCAATCAGCCCCAGCATTTT. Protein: CASSIIYKGDVGTGRSNQPQHF.

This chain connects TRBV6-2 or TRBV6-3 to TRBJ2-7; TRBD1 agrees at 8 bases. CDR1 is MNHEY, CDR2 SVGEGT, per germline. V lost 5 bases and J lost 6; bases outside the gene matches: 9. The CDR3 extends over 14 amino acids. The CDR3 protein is CASSPQGQVSEQYF. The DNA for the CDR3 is TGTGCCAGCAGTCCACAGGGACAGGTGTCCGAGCAGTACTTC.

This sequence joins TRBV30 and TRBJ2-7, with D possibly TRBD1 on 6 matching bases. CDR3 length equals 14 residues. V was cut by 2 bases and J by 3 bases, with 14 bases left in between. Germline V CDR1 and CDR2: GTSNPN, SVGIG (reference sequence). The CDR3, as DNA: TGTGCCTGGAGTAGGCTACAGGGTGGCTACGAGCAGTACTTC. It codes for CAWSRLQGGYEQYF.

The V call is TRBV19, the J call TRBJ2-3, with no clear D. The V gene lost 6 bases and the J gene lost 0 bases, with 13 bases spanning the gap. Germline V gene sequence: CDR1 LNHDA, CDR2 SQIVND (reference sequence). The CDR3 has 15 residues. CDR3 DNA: TGTGCCAGTAGCCCAACTGAGACTAGCACAGATACGCAGTATTTT. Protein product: CASSPTETSTDTQYF.

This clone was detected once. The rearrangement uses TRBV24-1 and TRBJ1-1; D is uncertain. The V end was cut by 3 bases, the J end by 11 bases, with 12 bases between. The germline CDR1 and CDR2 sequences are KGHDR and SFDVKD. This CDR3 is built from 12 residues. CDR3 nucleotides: TGTGCCACCAGTGATGAGTCCGACAAGGCTTTCTTT. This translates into CATSDESDKAFF.

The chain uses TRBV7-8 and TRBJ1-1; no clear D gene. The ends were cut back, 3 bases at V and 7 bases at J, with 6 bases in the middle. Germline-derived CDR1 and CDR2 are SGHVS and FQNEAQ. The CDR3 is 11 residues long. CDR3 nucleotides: TGTGCCAGCAGCTTCGGGGTTGAAGCTTTCTTT. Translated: CASSFGVEAFF.

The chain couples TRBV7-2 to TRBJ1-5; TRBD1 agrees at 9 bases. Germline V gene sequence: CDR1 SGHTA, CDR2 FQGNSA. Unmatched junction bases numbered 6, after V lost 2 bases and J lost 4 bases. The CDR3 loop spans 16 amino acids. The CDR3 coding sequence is TGTGCCAGCAGCTTACAGGGACAGGGAGTTAATCAGCCCCAGCATTTT. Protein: CASSLQGQGVNQPQHF.

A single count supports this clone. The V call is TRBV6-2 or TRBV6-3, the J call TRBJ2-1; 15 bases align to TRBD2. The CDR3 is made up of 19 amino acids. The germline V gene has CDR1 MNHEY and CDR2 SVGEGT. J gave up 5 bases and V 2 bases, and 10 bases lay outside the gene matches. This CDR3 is CASSYQTPGLAGGDNEQFF. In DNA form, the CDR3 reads TGTGCCAGCAGTTACCAAACCCCCGGACTAGCGGGGGGGGACAATGAGCAGTTCTTC.

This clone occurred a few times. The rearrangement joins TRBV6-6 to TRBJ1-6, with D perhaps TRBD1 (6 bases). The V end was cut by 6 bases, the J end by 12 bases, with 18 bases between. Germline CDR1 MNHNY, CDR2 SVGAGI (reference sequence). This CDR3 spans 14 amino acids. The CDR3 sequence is CASRQGKGTGPLHF. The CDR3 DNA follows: TGTGCCAGCAGACAGGGAAAGGGTACGGGACCCCTCCACTTT.

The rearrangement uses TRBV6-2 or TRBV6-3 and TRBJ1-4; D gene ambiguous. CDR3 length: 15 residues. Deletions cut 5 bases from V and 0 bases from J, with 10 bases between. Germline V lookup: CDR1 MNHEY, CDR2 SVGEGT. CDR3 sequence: CASSMMRSTNEKLFF. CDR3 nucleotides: TGTGCCAGCAGTATGATGCGGTCAACTAATGAAAAACTGTTTTTT.

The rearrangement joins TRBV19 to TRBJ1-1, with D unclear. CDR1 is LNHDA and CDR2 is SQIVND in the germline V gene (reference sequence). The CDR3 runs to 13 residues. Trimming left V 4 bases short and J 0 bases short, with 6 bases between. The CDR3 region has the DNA TGTGCCAGTAGTACCGGGGTGAACACTGAAGCTTTCTTT. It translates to CASSTGVNTEAFF.

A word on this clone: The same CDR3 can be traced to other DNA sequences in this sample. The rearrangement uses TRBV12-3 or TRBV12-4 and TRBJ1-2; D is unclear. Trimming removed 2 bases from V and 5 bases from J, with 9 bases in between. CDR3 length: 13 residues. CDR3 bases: TGTGCCAGCAGTTTAACAGCGGGATATGGCTACACCTTC. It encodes CASSLTAGYGYTF.

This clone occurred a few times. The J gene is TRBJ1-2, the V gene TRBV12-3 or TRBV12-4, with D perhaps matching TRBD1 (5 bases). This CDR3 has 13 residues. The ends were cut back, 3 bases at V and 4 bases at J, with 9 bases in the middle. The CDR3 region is CASSFREAYGYTF. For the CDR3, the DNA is TGTGCCAGCAGTTTCAGGGAGGCCTATGGCTACACCTTC.

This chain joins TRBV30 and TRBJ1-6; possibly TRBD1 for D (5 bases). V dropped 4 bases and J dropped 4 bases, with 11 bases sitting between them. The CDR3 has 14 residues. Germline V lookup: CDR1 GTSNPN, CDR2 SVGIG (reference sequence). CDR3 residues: CAWNRRGYNSPLHF. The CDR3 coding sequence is TGTGCCTGGAACAGACGGGGGTATAATTCACCCCTCCACTTT.

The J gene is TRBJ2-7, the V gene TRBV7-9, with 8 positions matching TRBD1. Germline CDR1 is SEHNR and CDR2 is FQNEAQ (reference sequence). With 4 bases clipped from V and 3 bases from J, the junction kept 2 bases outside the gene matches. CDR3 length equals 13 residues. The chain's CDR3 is CASSWDRHYEQYF. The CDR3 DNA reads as TGTGCCAGCAGCTGGGACAGGCACTACGAGCAGTACTTC.

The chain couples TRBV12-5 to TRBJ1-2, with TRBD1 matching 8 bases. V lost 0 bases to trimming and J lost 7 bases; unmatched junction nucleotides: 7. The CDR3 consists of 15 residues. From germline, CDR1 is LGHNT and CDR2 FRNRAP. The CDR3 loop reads CASGLVQRTGIGYTF. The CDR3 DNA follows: TGTGCTAGTGGTTTGGTACAGAGGACAGGGATTGGCTACACCTTC.

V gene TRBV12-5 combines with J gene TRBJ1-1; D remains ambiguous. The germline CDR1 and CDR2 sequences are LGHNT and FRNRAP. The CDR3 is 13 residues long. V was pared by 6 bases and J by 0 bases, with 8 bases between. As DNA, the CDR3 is TGTGCTAGTGGGTTACAGTTGAACACTGAAGCTTTCTTT. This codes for CASGLQLNTEAFF. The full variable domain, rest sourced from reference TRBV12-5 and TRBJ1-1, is DARVTQTPRHKVTEMGQEVTMRCQPILGHNTVFWYRQTMMQGLELLAYFRNRAPLDDSGMPKDRFSAEMPDATLATLKIQPSEPRDSAVYFCASGLQLNTEAFFGQGTRLTVV.

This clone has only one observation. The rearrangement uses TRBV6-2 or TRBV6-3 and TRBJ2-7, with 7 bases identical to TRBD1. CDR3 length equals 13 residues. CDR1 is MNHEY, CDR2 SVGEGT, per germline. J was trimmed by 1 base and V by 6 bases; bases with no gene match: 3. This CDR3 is CASSGTASYEQYF. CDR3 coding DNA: TGTGCCAGCAGCGGGACAGCTTCCTACGAGCAGTACTTC.

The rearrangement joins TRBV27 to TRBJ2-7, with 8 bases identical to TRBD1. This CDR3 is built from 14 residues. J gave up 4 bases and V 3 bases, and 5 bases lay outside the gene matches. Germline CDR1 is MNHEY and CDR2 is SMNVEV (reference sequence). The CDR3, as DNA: TGTGCCAGCAGTTTGACAGGGGTGCCGTACGAGCAGTACTTC. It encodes CASSLTGVPYEQYF.

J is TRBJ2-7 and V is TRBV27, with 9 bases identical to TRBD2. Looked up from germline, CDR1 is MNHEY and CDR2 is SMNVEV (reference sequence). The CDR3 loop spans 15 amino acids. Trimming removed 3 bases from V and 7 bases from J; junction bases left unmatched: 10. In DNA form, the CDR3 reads TGTGCCAGCAGTTTCGGGCTAGCGGGGCCTGGGGAGCAGTACTTC. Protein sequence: CASSFGLAGPGEQYF.

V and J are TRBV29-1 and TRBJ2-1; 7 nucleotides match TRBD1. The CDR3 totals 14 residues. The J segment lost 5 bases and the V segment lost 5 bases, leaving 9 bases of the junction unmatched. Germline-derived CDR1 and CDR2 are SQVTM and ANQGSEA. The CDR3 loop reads CSVLGTALNNEQFF. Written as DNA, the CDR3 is TGCAGCGTTCTAGGGACAGCGTTAAACAATGAGCAGTTCTTC.

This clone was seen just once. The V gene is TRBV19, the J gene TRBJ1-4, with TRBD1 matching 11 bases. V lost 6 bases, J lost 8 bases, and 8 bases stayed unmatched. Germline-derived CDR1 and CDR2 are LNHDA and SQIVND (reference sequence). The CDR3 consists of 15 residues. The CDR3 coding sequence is TGTGCCAGTAGGGACGGACAGGGGGCGAGGGAAAAACTGTTTTTT. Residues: CASRDGQGAREKLFF.

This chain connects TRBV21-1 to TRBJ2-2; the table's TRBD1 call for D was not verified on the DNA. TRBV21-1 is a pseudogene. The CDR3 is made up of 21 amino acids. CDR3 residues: CASSKALVGTGVFSNTGELFF. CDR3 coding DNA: TGTGCCAGCAGCAAAGCACTTGTGGGGACAGGAGTTTTCTCGAACACCGGGGAGCTGTTTTTT.

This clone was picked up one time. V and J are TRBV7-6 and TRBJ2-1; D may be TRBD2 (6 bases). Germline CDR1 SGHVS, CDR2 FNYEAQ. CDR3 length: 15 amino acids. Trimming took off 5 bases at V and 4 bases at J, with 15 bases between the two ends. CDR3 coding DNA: TGTGCCAGCAGCCCGGGCAGCGGGCAATACAATGAGCAGTTCTTC. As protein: CASSPGSGQYNEQFF.

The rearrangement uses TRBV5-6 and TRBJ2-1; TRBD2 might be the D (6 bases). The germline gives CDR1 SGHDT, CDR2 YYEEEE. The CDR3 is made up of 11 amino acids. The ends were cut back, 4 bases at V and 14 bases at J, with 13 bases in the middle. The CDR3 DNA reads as TGTGCCAGCAGCCGGGCGAGGGAGGAGTTCTTC. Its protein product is CASSRAREEFF. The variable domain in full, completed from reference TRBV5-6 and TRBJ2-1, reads DAGVTQSPTHLIKTRGQQVTLRCSPKSGHDTVSWYQQALGQGPQFIFQYYEEEERQRGNFPDRFSGHQFPNYSSELNVNALLLGDSALYLCASSRAREEFFGPGTRLTVL.

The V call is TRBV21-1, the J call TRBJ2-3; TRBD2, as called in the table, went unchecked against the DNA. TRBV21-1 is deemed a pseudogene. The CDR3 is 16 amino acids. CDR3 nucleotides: TGTGCCAGCAGCAAAGCCTGGGAGGGACGGACAGATACGCAGTATTTT. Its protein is CASSKAWEGRTDTQYF.

The CDR3 sequence: CASRLPPNEKLFF. The DNA of the CDR3 is TGTGCCAGCAGGCTACCCCCAAATGAAAAACTGTTTTTT. V is TRBV6-6 and J is TRBJ1-4; D is ambiguous. Trimming took off 6 bases at V and 5 bases at J, with 10 bases between the two ends. The CDR3 is made up of 13 amino acids. Germline CDR1 reads MNHNY; CDR2 reads SVGAGI (reference sequence).

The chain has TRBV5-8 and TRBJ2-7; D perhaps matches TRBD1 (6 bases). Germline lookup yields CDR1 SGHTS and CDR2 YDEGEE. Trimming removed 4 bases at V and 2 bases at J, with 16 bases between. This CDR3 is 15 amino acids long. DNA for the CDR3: TGTGCCAGCAGCAAAACGACAGGAGAAACCTACGAGCAGTACTTC. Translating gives CASSKTTGETYEQYF.